This T cell receptor (beta chain) was recovered during a study of cytomegalovirus exposure and HLA in healthy donors. Study results and caveats: Later analysis identified a missense DCLRE1C variant that was linked to TCR beta V- and J-gene trimming. Several of the most significant clusters were apparently associated with common viral pathogens in a later analysis. Associated with HLA alleles at 0.05 false discovery rate in a later analysis were approximately 17,000 TCR beta sequences.

On this clone: Antigen: not known.

PCR employed 60 Vbeta and 13 Jbeta primers. Sequencing used immunoSEQ multiplex PCR; TCRdb keeps in-frame clones, though not all of them. The table shows around 130,000 clones, with about four fifths occurring only once. The CDR3 is 18 amino acids. Germline V gives CDR1 SGHRS, CDR2 YFSETQ. V was pared by 3 bases and J by 1 base, with 22 bases between. The J gene is TRBJ1-1, the V gene TRBV5-1; D is perhaps TRBD1 (5 bases). The TCR originated in a woman aged 18-35 years in good health and CMV-seronegative. Sample: PBMCs. In DNA, the CDR3 is TGCGCCAGCAGCTACTCTAACCGACAGTCCGAACCGAACACTGAAGCTTTCTTT. Translation: CASSYSNRQSEPNTEAFF. The whole variable domain, remainder taken from reference TRBV5-1 and TRBJ1-1, is KAGVTQTPRYLIKTRGQQVTLSCSPISGHRSVSWYQQTPGQGLQFLFEYFSETQRNKGNFPGRFSGRQFSNSRSEMNVSTLELGDSALYLCASSYSNRQSEPNTEAFFGQGTRLTVV.